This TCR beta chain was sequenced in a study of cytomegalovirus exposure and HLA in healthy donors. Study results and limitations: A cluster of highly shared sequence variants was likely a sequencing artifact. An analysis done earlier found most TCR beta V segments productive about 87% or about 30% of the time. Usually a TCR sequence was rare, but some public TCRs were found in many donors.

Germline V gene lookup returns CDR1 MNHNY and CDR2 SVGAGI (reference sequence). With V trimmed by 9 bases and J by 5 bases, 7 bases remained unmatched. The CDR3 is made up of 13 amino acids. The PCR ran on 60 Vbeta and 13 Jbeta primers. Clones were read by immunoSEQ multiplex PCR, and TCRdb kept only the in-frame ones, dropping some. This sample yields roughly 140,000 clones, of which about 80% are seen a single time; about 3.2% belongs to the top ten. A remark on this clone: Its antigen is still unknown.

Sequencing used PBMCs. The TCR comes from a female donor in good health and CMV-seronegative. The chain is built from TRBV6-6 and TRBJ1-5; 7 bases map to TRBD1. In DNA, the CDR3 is TGTGCCAGTGCCGAGCAGGGGGATCAGCCCCAGCATTTT. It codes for CASAEQGDQPQHF.